Listed here are 27 T cell receptor beta chains from one sample, sequenced in a study of regulatory T cells in long-lasting Graves disease. Both iRepertoire HTBI primers and Arm-PCR of CDR3 regions were used to build the TCR beta libraries. A single record per CDR3 protein comes from TCRdb applying MiXCR to the multiplex PCR reads. The data show around 400,000 distinct CDR3 sequences, about a quarter seen once. Time point: persistent/refractory GD, antithyroid drugs over 5 years with positive TRAb. PBMC-extracted RNA yielded the TCR library. The material was peripheral blood mononuclear cells (PBMCs), obtained when the disease was refractory, from a patient treated with antithyroid drugs. The receptors derive from a female donor with Graves disease.

This clonotype was counted many times. This rearrangement joins TRBV7-2 to TRBJ1-2; 9 nucleotides agree with TRBD1. Germline CDR1 SGHTA, CDR2 FQGNSA. This CDR3 comprises 13 residues. J gave up 5 bases and V 5 bases, and 3 bases lay outside the gene matches. The CDR3, as DNA: TGTGCCAGCAGCCCCGGACAGGGGTATGGCTACACCTTC. This translates into CASSPGQGYGYTF. Based on the CDR3 plus reference TRBV7-2 and TRBJ1-2, the full variable domain is GAGVSQSPSNKVTEKGKDVELRCDPISGHTALYWYRQSLGQGLEFLIYFQGNSAPDKSGLPSDRFSAERTGGSVSTLTIQRTQQEDSAVYLCASSPGQGYGYTFGSGTRLTVV.

This clonotype was detected a few times. The chain employs TRBV29-1 and TRBJ2-2; no clear D gene. Deletions cut 6 bases from V and 2 bases from J, with 25 bases between. Germline V CDR1 and CDR2: SQVTM, ANQGSEA. The CDR3 has 18 amino acids. CDR3 DNA: TGCAGCGTAGAACGCCATAGTGATTCAATGCCTAACACCGGGGAGCTGTTTTTT. Its protein product is CSVERHSDSMPNTGELFF.

This rearrangement joins TRBV11-1 to TRBJ1-2, with D uncertain. V was clipped by 5 bases and J by 6 bases, with 19 bases between them. The CDR3 extends over 15 amino acids. Per the germline V gene, CDR1 is SGHAT and CDR2 is FQDESV (reference sequence). The CDR3 is CASSQETGSRHGYTF. For the CDR3, the DNA is TGTGCCAGCAGCCAAGAAACCGGGTCCAGACATGGCTACACCTTC.

The sample holds a few counts of this clonotype. V and J are TRBV14 and TRBJ1-3, with D unresolved. Trimming took 0 bases from V and 3 from J, leaving 6 bases between them. The length of the CDR3 is 14 residues. Germline V gives CDR1 SGHDN, CDR2 FVKESK. CDR3 loop: CASSQEIFGNTIYF. In nucleotides, the CDR3 is TGTGCCAGCAGCCAAGAAATTTTTGGAAACACCATATATTTT.

This clonotype was detected a few times. The rearrangement links TRBV28 to TRBJ2-7, with a possible D match to TRBD2 (6 bases). Germline assignment: CDR1 MDHEN and CDR2 SYDVKM. The CDR3 extends over 19 amino acids. V was trimmed by 3 bases and J by 2 bases, leaving 26 bases between them. The CDR3: CASSFPYRLERLRTYEQYF. The DNA for the CDR3 is TGTGCCAGCAGTTTTCCCTATCGACTAGAGCGGCTTAGGACCTACGAGCAGTACTTC.

The chain employs TRBV29-1 and TRBJ1-1; D not resolved. The V and J ends lost 2 bases and 8 bases respectively, with 9 bases between them. The germline gives CDR1 SQVTM, CDR2 ANQGSEA. The CDR3 is 11 amino acids. The CDR3 sequence: CSVESGTEAFF. CDR3 bases: TGCAGCGTTGAATCGGGAACAGAAGCTTTCTTT.

The rearrangement links TRBV12-5 to TRBJ2-7; D is perhaps TRBD1 (5 bases). The germline CDR1 and CDR2 sequences are LGHNT and FRNRAP. The CDR3 loop spans 16 amino acids. Trimming stripped 0 bases from V and 2 bases from J, with 14 bases between. CDR3 protein: CASGLVGAGYPYEQYF. CDR3 DNA: TGTGCTAGTGGTTTGGTTGGCGCAGGGTATCCCTACGAGCAGTACTTC.

This sequence joins TRBV19 and TRBJ1-4; no reliable D call. The CDR3 loop spans 13 amino acids. Germline CDR1 and CDR2: LNHDA and SQIVND (reference sequence). V dropped 8 bases and J dropped 5 bases, with 12 bases sitting between them. CDR3 nucleotide sequence: TGTGCCAGTGCTGGGCAGGCAAATGAAAAACTGTTTTTT. Translation gives CASAGQANEKLFF. The variable domain in full, completed from reference TRBV19 and TRBJ1-4, reads DGGITQSPKYLFRKEGQNVTLSCEQNLNHDAMYWYRQDPGQGLRLIYYSQIVNDFQKGDIAEGYSVSREKKESFPLTVTSAQKNPTAFYLCASAGQANEKLFFGSGTQLSVL.

This clonotype was recorded a few times. The chain combines TRBV7-2 with TRBJ2-3; the D is unclear. From germline, CDR1 is SGHTA and CDR2 FQGNSA. Trimming pared 5 bases from V and 1 base from J, leaving 13 bases between. The CDR3 totals 15 residues. The CDR3 DNA sequence: TGTGCCAGCAGCCCTCCGTTACCCCGCACAGATACGCAGTATTTT. It codes for CASSPPLPRTDTQYF.

This clonotype was found a few times. The chain is built from TRBV9 and TRBJ1-1; no clear D gene. The CDR3 length is 15 residues. Germline-derived CDR1 and CDR2 are SGDLS and YYNGEE. Trimming removed 7 bases from V and 1 base from J, with 17 bases in between. The CDR3 reads CASRPGELPNTEAFF. The CDR3 bases are TGTGCCAGCCGACCCGGGGAGCTCCCGAACACTGAAGCTTTCTTT.

This clonotype was found many times. The junction departs from germline at one end; a sequencing error may be responsible. V and J are TRBV7-8 and TRBJ2-7, with TRBD2 identical over 8 bases. The germline CDR1 and CDR2 sequences are SGHVS and FQNEAQ. There are 15 residues in the CDR3. CDR3 amino acids: CASTDPGRVTYEQYF. The CDR3 nucleotides are TGTGCCAGCACCGATCCCGGGAGGGTAACCTACGAACAGTACTTC.

This clonotype was seen many times. This sequence joins TRBV3-1 and TRBJ2-5; D may be TRBD2 (6 bases). The CDR3 sequence is 14 residues long. The V end lost 5 bases, the J end lost 5 bases, and 15 bases lay between the germline ends. The V gene's germline CDR1 is LGHDT and CDR2 YNNKEL (reference sequence). The CDR3 loop reads CASSLSGSGETQYF. CDR3 DNA sequence: TGTGCCAGCAGCTTATCGGGGAGCGGGGAGACCCAGTACTTC.

This clonotype was seen a few times. The rearrangement links TRBV5-1 to TRBJ1-1; a possible D gene is TRBD1 (6 bases). This CDR3 has 15 amino acids. Looked up from germline, CDR1 is SGHRS and CDR2 is YFSETQ. Trimming left V 2 bases short and J 1 base short, with 12 bases between. The chain's CDR3 is CASSFDRRSNTEAFF. CDR3 sequence (DNA): TGCGCCAGCAGCTTTGACAGGCGTTCGAACACTGAAGCTTTCTTT.

The rearrangement uses TRBV6-1 and TRBJ1-2, with 7 bases identical to TRBD1. The CDR3 spans 15 residues. Trimming took 6 bases from V and 0 from J; bases not matched to a gene: 7. In germline, CDR1 is MNHNS, CDR2 SASEGT. The CDR3 loop reads CASRPHRGPNYGYTF. CDR3 bases: TGTGCCAGCAGACCACACAGGGGCCCTAACTATGGCTACACCTTC.

V is TRBV3-1 and J is TRBJ2-7, with a possible D match to TRBD1 (7 bases). The CDR3 has 15 residues. Germline V gives CDR1 LGHDT, CDR2 YNNKEL (reference sequence). The V and J ends lost 0 bases and 2 bases respectively, with 11 bases between them. The chain's CDR3 is CASSQERGQTYEQYF. In nucleotides, the CDR3 is TGTGCCAGCAGCCAAGAGCGGGGACAGACCTACGAGCAGTACTTC.

This clonotype showed up many times. This chain links TRBV7-3 with TRBJ1-2; tentative D call: TRBD1 (5 bases). The CDR3 consists of 14 residues. V lost 5 bases, J lost 8 bases, and 18 bases lay in between. From germline, CDR1 is SGHTA and CDR2 FQGTGA. CDR3 loop: CASSPRTGRDGYTF. The DNA of the CDR3 is TGTGCCAGCAGCCCGAGGACGGGTAGGGACGGCTACACCTTC.

This clonotype was seen many times. The chain recombines TRBV6-1 with TRBJ1-2, with a tentative D call TRBD1 (5 bases). The CDR3 contains 15 residues. V was clipped by 2 bases and J by 8 bases, with 18 bases between them. Per the germline V gene, CDR1 is MNHNS and CDR2 is SASEGT. The CDR3 loop is CASSELSGPGGGYTF. The DNA of the CDR3 is TGTGCCAGCAGTGAACTATCAGGACCGGGGGGAGGCTACACCTTC.

The chain is built from TRBV10-3 and TRBJ1-1; D remains unclear. Germline V gene lookup returns CDR1 ENHRY and CDR2 SYGVKD. Trimming pared 6 bases from V and 4 bases from J, leaving 12 bases between. This CDR3 is 13 amino acids long. CDR3 sequence (DNA): TGTGCCATCAGGGGAAGGACGGTCACTGAAGCTTTCTTT. Its protein is CAIRGRTVTEAFF.

This clonotype was counted a single time. The chain employs TRBV6-4 and TRBJ1-5; the match to TRBD1 covers 10 bases. Germline loops: CDR1 MRHNA, CDR2 SNTAGT. This CDR3 has 15 residues. Germline trimming cut 5 bases from V and 6 bases from J; bases unmatched to any gene: 7. In nucleotides, the CDR3 is TGTGCCAGCAGTTACGACAGGGGGCGCAGTCAGCCCCAGCATTTT. As protein: CASSYDRGRSQPQHF.

This clonotype was counted at least ten times. V is TRBV2 and J is TRBJ1-5, with D perhaps matching TRBD1 (6 bases). Germline CDR1 is SNHLY and CDR2 is FYNNEI. This CDR3 is 18 amino acids long. V was cut by 7 bases and J by 0 bases, with 22 bases left in between. The CDR3 is CASKVGGQGSISNQPQHF. In DNA, the CDR3 is TGTGCCAGCAAAGTAGGTGGGCAGGGGTCCATTAGCAATCAGCCCCAGCATTTT.

The chain has TRBV15 and TRBJ1-2, with a possible D match to TRBD1 (6 bases). CDR3 length equals 15 residues. V lost 3 bases and J lost 4, with 15 bases in between. Germline CDR1 reads LNHNV; CDR2 reads YYDKDF (reference sequence). This CDR3 reads CATSREWGPGYGYTF. The CDR3 DNA sequence: TGTGCCACCAGCAGGGAATGGGGGCCTGGCTATGGCTACACCTTC.

Worth noting for this clonotype: Relative to the germline gene, one junction end is altered; a read error may explain this. The chain is built from TRBV2 and TRBJ1-1; D is undetermined. Looked up from germline, CDR1 is SNHLY and CDR2 is FYNNEI. The CDR3 is made up of 13 amino acids. As DNA, the CDR3 is TGTGCCAGCAGCACATCCATGAACACTGAAGCTTCCTTT. It yields the protein CASSTSMNTEASF.

In its sample, this clonotype was seen many times. The V and J genes are TRBV11-2 and TRBJ2-1; TRBD1 matches 9 bases. V shed 1 base and J 10 bases; nucleotides not matched to a gene: 8. The CDR3 sequence is 15 residues long. Germline CDR1 is SGHAT and CDR2 is FQNNGV. The CDR3 loop is CASSLAQGARWEQFF. The CDR3 DNA is TGTGCCAGCAGCTTAGCACAGGGGGCGCGATGGGAGCAGTTCTTC.

The chain combines TRBV30 with TRBJ2-7; 9 bases are a match to TRBD1. The V gene's germline CDR1 is GTSNPN and CDR2 SVGIG (reference sequence). V gave up 1 base and J gave up 0 bases; unmatched junction bases: 4. CDR3 length equals 15 residues. The CDR3 sequence: CAWSAGTGSSYEQYF. In DNA form, the CDR3 reads TGTGCCTGGAGTGCCGGGACAGGGAGCTCCTACGAGCAGTACTTC.

This clonotype showed up just once. A much larger clone is a single base away; this may be a read error. The chain uses TRBV28 and TRBJ1-1; D not certain. V dropped 6 bases and J dropped 1 base, with 12 bases sitting between them. The CDR3 length is 14 residues. Germline assignment: CDR1 MDHEN and CDR2 SYDVKM. DNA for the CDR3: TGTGCCAGCAGACCCTCTTGGACGAACACTGAAGCTTTCTTT. It specifies CASRPSWTNTEAFF. Supplemented by reference TRBV28 and TRBJ1-1, the full variable domain reads DVKVTQSSRYLVKRTGEKVFLECVQDMDHENMFWYRQDPGLGLRLIYFSYDVKMKEKGDIPEGYSVSREKKERFSLILESASTNQTSMYLCASRPSWTNTEAFFGQGTRLTVV.

This clonotype was seen ten or more times. In nucleotides, the CDR3 is TGTGCCACCAGCAGAGATTCGTGGCAGCCTCAAGAGACCCAGTACTTC. Translating gives CATSRDSWQPQETQYF. This chain links TRBV15 with TRBJ2-5; D unresolved. V dropped 0 bases and J dropped 2 bases, with 13 bases sitting between them. CDR3 length: 16 amino acids. Per germline, CDR1 LNHNV and CDR2 YYDKDF (reference sequence).

This chain connects TRBV3-1 to TRBJ2-1; no definite D call. Germline V gene lookup returns CDR1 LGHDT and CDR2 YNNKEL (reference sequence). This CDR3 has 14 residues. The V end was cut by 4 bases, the J end by 8 bases, with 15 bases between. The CDR3 DNA reads TGTGCCAGCAGCCCCAATTACCTTTCGGATGAGCAGTTCTTC. Translating it yields CASSPNYLSDEQFF.